The 7 T cell receptor beta chains below all came from one sample that was sequenced in a study of a mutant IDH1 vaccine in newly diagnosed glioma. The time point denotes: week 23, last vaccination. Alongside topical imiquimod, each dose of vaccine comprised 300 ug of mutant IDH1 20-mer peptide. Profiled with immunoSEQ multiplex PCR; TCRdb holds only in-frame clones, not every one. Altogether 52,000 or so clones are present, about 81% being singletons, with the ten largest covering 6.5% to 9%. No cognate antigen is known for these TCRs. The material was PBMCs, obtained from a glioma patient whose treatment included an IDH1 peptide vaccine. All receptors come from a middle-aged woman with glioma. Some clones in this sample may be carry-over from other donors' samples.

This clone was observed a few times. This chain uses TRBV6-1 with TRBJ1-1; 8 positions agree with TRBD1. The CDR3 contains 12 residues. With 5 bases clipped from V and 11 bases from J, the junction kept 7 bases outside the gene matches. Germline V lookup: CDR1 MNHNS, CDR2 SASEGT. CDR3 DNA sequence: TGTGCCAGCAGTCGGGACAGGAGAGGGGCTTTCTTT. Its translation: CASSRDRRGAFF.

J is TRBJ2-3 and V is TRBV9, with TRBD2 identical over 8 bases. Losses at the gene ends were 2 bases for V and 2 bases for J; bases not matched to a gene: 7. Germline V gene data show CDR1 as SGDLS and CDR2 as YYNGEE. CDR3 size: 16 residues. The CDR3 nucleotides read TGTGCCAGCAGCGTCGGTACTAGCGGAGACACAGATACGCAGTATTTT. This codes for CASSVGTSGDTDTQYF.

The rearrangement uses TRBV2 and TRBJ2-7; D is ambiguous. The CDR3 loop spans 12 amino acids. The V gene lost 3 bases and the J gene lost 7 bases, with 10 bases spanning the gap. Looked up from germline, CDR1 is SNHLY and CDR2 is FYNNEI. CDR3 bases: TGTGCCAGCAGTGACTCAAATCGGGAGCAGTACTTC. Protein sequence: CASSDSNREQYF. The entire variable domain, with the rest obtained from reference TRBV2 and TRBJ2-7, is as follows: EPEVTQTPSHQVTQMGQEVILRCVPISNHLYFYWYRQILGQKVEFLVSFYNNEISEKSEIFDDQFSVERPDGSNFTLKIRSTKLEDSAMYFCASSDSNREQYFGPGTRLTVT.

This chain connects TRBV5-5 to TRBJ2-5, with 8 bases aligning to TRBD2. CDR1 and CDR2 from the germline V gene are SGHKS and YYEKEE (reference sequence). The CDR3 loop spans 16 amino acids. The J segment lost 1 base and the V segment lost 1 base, leaving 6 bases of the junction unmatched. CDR3: CASSLNPRGAQETQYF. CDR3 DNA sequence: TGTGCCAGCAGCTTGAATCCGCGGGGGGCCCAAGAGACCCAGTACTTC.

The CDR3, as DNA: TGCGCCAGCAGCCAAAGGGTTGGCTATGGCTACACCTTC. Its protein product is CASSQRVGYGYTF. The chain uses TRBV4-3 and TRBJ1-2; D unclear. The V and J ends lost 2 bases and 4 bases respectively, with 8 bases between them. The V gene's germline CDR1 is LGHNA and CDR2 YSLEER. The CDR3 runs 13 residues.

CDR3 loop: CASSSRQGSNGYTF. The CDR3, as DNA: TGCGCCAGCAGCTCTAGACAGGGCTCAAATGGCTACACCTTC. The chain carries TRBV5-1 and TRBJ1-2; 7 nucleotides line up with TRBD1. This CDR3 is built from 14 residues. The V and J ends lost 3 bases and 6 bases, in that order; junction bases with no gene match: 8. Germline CDR1 SGHRS, CDR2 YFSETQ.

This chain links TRBV6-5 with TRBJ1-4, with unresolved D. CDR1 and CDR2 (germline): MNHEY, SVGAGI. CDR3 size: 12 residues. Trimming removed 11 bases from V and 2 bases from J, with 9 bases in between. CDR3 in DNA: TGTGCCTCCCACGCCACTAATGAAAAACTGTTTTTT. It yields the protein CASHATNEKLFF.